The text below deals with one T cell receptor (beta chain). Its target is unknown. Losses at the gene ends were 4 bases for V and 0 bases for J; bases not matched to a gene: 6. CDR1 is SGDLS and CDR2 is YYNGEE in the germline V gene. There are 15 residues in the CDR3. The data belong to a study of shared clonotypes between healthy human individuals. For every subset, genomic DNA was evenly distributed across several immunoSEQ plates. Profiling relied on immunoSEQ multiplex PCR, and the TCRdb table lists in-frame clones only, not all of them. The table lists more than 1.2 million clones, about 98.5% of them singletons. General study findings and limits: The four-donor shared clonotypes exceeded non-shared clonotypes in generation probability, with non-shared ones scoring lower.

J is TRBJ2-7 and V is TRBV9, with TRBD2 identical over 8 bases. Material: naive CD4+ T cells sorted from blood. Subset: CD45RA+ positively selected. This TCR was recovered from a man under 40 in good health. DNA for the CDR3: TGTGCCAGCAGCCCCCGCCGGGAGGGCTCCTACGAGCAGTACTTC. The encoded protein is CASSPRREGSYEQYF.